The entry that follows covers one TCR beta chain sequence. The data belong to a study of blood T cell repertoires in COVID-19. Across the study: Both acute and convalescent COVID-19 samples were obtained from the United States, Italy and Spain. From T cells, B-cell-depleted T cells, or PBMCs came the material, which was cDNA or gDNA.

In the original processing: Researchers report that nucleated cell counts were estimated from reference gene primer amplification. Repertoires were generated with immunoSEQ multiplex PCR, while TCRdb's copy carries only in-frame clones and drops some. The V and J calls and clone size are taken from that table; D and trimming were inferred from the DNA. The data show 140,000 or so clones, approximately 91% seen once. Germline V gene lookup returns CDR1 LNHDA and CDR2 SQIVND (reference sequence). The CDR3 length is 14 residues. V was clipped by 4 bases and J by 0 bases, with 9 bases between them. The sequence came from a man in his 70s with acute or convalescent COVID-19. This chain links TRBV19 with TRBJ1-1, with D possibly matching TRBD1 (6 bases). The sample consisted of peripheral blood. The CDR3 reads CASSSPGVNTEAFF. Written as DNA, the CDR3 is TGTGCCAGTAGTAGCCCAGGGGTGAACACTGAAGCTTTCTTT.